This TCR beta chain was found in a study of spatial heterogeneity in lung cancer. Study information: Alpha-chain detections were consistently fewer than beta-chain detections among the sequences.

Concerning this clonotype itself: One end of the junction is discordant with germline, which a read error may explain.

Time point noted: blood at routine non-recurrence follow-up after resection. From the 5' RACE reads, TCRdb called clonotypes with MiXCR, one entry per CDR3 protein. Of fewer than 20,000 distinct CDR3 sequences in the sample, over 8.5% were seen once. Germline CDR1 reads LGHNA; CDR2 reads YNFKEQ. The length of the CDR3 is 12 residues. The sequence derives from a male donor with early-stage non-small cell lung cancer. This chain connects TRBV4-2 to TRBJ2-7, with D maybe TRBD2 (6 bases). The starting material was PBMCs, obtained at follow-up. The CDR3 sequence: CASSQGGSASVF. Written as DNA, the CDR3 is TGTGCCAGCAGCCAAGGGGGTTCGGCTAGCGTGTTC.